Listed here are 27 T cell receptor beta chains from one sample, sequenced in a study of regulatory T cells in long-lasting Graves disease. Building the TCR beta libraries relied on iRepertoire HTBI primers, and CDR3 regions underwent Arm-PCR. Using its own MiXCR run on the multiplex PCR reads, TCRdb lists one record per CDR3 protein. The sample records around 450,000 distinct CDR3 sequences, about 15% being singletons. The time point denotes: newly diagnosed GD, antithyroid drugs for less than 3 months. There was RNA extracted from PBMCs, and the TCR library was made from it. The same data also contributed to another study, on T cells in Graves' hyperthyroidism and ophthalmopathy.

This specimen was peripheral blood mononuclear cells (PBMCs), taken at new diagnosis, from a patient treated with antithyroid drugs. The receptors originated from a woman younger than 45 with Graves disease.

The table lists this clonotype with a few counts. The chain couples TRBV20-1 to TRBJ2-7; 7 nucleotides match TRBD1. The CDR3 is 12 residues long. Germline CDR1 reads DFQATT; CDR2 reads SNEGSKA (reference sequence). V trimming: 5 bases; J trimming: 7 bases; junction bases outside the gene matches: 8. CDR3 in amino acids: CSAERGGNEQYF. The CDR3 DNA follows: TGCAGTGCTGAACGAGGGGGCAATGAGCAGTACTTC.

V is TRBV10-3 and J is TRBJ1-3; D not certain. V lost 0 bases, J lost 3 bases, and 9 bases lay in between. From germline, CDR1 is ENHRY and CDR2 SYGVKD. CDR3 length equals 15 residues. The CDR3 DNA sequence: TGTGCCATCAGTGAGTCAACCTCTTTTGGAAACACCATATATTTT. It codes for CAISESTSFGNTIYF.

Many counts were recorded for this clonotype. V is TRBV18 and J is TRBJ2-1; 9 bases match TRBD2. The length of the CDR3 is 17 residues. The ends lost 1 base at V and 3 bases at J; junction bases unmatched: 7. Germline V CDR1 and CDR2: KGHSH, LQKENI. The CDR3: CASSPRAVAGVYNEQFF. DNA of the CDR3: TGTGCCAGCTCACCACGTGCGGTAGCGGGAGTCTACAATGAGCAGTTCTTC. The variable domain in full, completed from reference TRBV18 and TRBJ2-1, reads NAGVMQNPRHLVRRRGQEARLRCSPMKGHSHVYWYRQLPEEGLKFMVYLQKENIIDESGMPKERFSAEFPKEGPSILRIQQVVRGDSAAYFCASSPRAVAGVYNEQFFGPGTRLTVL.

This clonotype was detected ten times or more. This chain links TRBV4-1 with TRBJ2-5; 9 bases line up with TRBD2. The ends lost 3 bases at V and 5 bases at J; junction bases unmatched: 7. The germline V gene encodes CDR1 MGHRA and CDR2 YSYEKL. The CDR3 has 15 residues. The CDR3 here is CASSQGGLAEETQYF. The CDR3, as DNA: TGCGCCAGCAGCCAGGGGGGACTAGCCGAGGAGACCCAGTACTTC.

Points on this clonotype: A single base is all that separates this from a far larger clone, so a read error is likely. The gene calls are TRBV12-3 or TRBV12-4 and TRBJ2-5; 14 bases map to TRBD2. Trimming removed 6 bases from V and 3 bases from J; junction bases left unmatched: 9. The CDR3 runs to 17 residues. The CDR3: CASRPGLAGGDEETQYF. In DNA form, the CDR3 reads TGTGCCAGCAGACCCGGACTAGCGGGAGGTGATGAAGAGACCCAGTACTTC.

The chain combines TRBV4-2 with TRBJ2-2; 11 nucleotides align to TRBD2. Trimming cost V 1 base and J 2 bases; bases outside gene matches: 3. CDR3 length: 17 amino acids. CDR1 and CDR2 (germline): LGHNA, YNFKEQ. This CDR3 reads CASSQGTSGPNTGELFF. CDR3 nucleotides: TGTGCCAGCAGCCAAGGGACTAGCGGGCCAAACACCGGGGAGCTGTTTTTT.

The chain uses TRBV19 and TRBJ1-2, with D perhaps matching TRBD1 (5 bases). This CDR3 spans 15 amino acids. Germline V CDR1 and CDR2: LNHDA, SQIVND (reference sequence). Deletions cut 5 bases from V and 6 bases from J, with 19 bases between. This CDR3 reads CASSPLWGLNHGYTF. The CDR3 DNA reads TGTGCCAGTAGTCCTCTGTGGGGGTTAAACCATGGCTACACCTTC.

In regard to this clonotype: Relative to the germline gene, one junction end is altered; a read error may explain this. The chain recombines TRBV7-7 with TRBJ2-2; 8 positions agree with TRBD2. The V gene's germline CDR1 is SSHAT and CDR2 FNYEAQ (reference sequence). This CDR3 contains 14 residues. The DNA for the CDR3 is TGTGCTAGCAGCTTAGCGGGACCCACCGGGGAGCTGTTTTTT. The encoded protein is CASSLAGPTGELFF.

This clonotype was found many times. The chain uses TRBV24-1 and TRBJ2-5; 7 nucleotides line up with TRBD1. In germline, CDR1 is KGHDR, CDR2 SFDVKD. The CDR3 runs to 17 residues. J was trimmed by 4 bases and V by 4 bases; bases with no gene match: 14. The CDR3 sequence: CATSELLEGAVRETQYF. The CDR3 DNA is TGTGCCACCAGTGAGTTATTAGAGGGGGCGGTACGAGAGACCCAGTACTTC.

The V call is TRBV18, the J call TRBJ1-2, with D maybe TRBD1 (5 bases). The CDR3 consists of 14 residues. Germline loops: CDR1 KGHSH, CDR2 LQKENI. Trimming took 5 bases from V and 8 from J, leaving 18 bases between them. CDR3 coding DNA: TGTGCCAGCTCAGCGACAGAAAGAGGTTCCGGCTACACCTTC. It yields the protein CASSATERGSGYTF.

This chain links TRBV7-9 with TRBJ1-2; TRBD1 matches 10 bases. The CDR3 spans 15 residues. The junction had 10 bases not matched to a gene; V was cut back by 5 bases and J by 7 bases. Germline CDR1 is SEHNR and CDR2 is FQNEAQ (reference sequence). CDR3 DNA: TGTGCCAGCAGCCCAGGGACAGGGGATTCGGGTGGCTACACCTTC. Translation: CASSPGTGDSGGYTF.

Ten or more counts support this clonotype. The rearrangement uses TRBV24-1 and TRBJ2-1; a weak D match, TRBD2 (6 bases). V shed 4 bases and J shed 7 bases, with 16 bases lying between them. The CDR3 covers 15 residues. Germline V gene data show CDR1 as KGHDR and CDR2 as SFDVKD. The DNA of the CDR3 is TGTGCCACCAGTGACCCCGCGGCCGGGGGAAATGAGCAGTTCTTC. This gives the protein CATSDPAAGGNEQFF.

At least ten counts were recorded for this clonotype. The chain has TRBV29-1 and TRBJ2-3; a possible D gene is TRBD2 (6 bases). Germline-derived CDR1 and CDR2 are SQVTM and ANQGSEA. V was cut by 3 bases and J by 3 bases, with 16 bases left in between. The CDR3 consists of 15 residues. The CDR3 coding sequence is TGCAGCGTTGATCTGGCTAGCGCCTTAACAGATACGCAGTATTTT. It translates to CSVDLASALTDTQYF.

This clonotype has a count of ten or more. This chain connects TRBV5-4 to TRBJ2-3; no clear D gene. The CDR3 sequence is 12 residues long. Between the trimmed V and J ends, which lost 3 bases and 7 bases, there was a span of 9 bases. CDR1 and CDR2 (germline): SGHNT, YYREEE (reference sequence). CDR3 DNA sequence: TGTGCCAGCAGCTCCTCTAGGCATACGCAGTATTTT. Protein: CASSSSRHTQYF.

This clonotype has at least ten counts. V is TRBV24-1 and J is TRBJ2-1; either TRBD1 or TRBD2 may fit D (5 bases each). The germline V gene encodes CDR1 KGHDR and CDR2 SFDVKD. The V end was cut by 5 bases, the J end by 2 bases, with 21 bases between. The CDR3 covers 18 residues. CDR3 in amino acids: CATSGFGAGTNPYNEQFF. The CDR3 DNA sequence: TGTGCCACCAGTGGGTTTGGGGCGGGTACCAACCCCTACAATGAGCAGTTCTTC.

This clonotype was found many times. This sequence joins TRBV7-6 and TRBJ2-5, with TRBD2 matching 10 bases. Near its end, the DNA agrees better with TRBJ2-1, so the J call may be wrong. The V gene's germline CDR1 is SGHVS and CDR2 FNYEAQ. The CDR3 is 18 residues long. CDR3 DNA: TGTGCCAGCAGCTTAGGACCCCTTGAAGCGGGAGGGTCCAATGAGCAGTTCTTC. This sequence encodes CASSLGPLEAGGSNEQFF.

Remarks on this clonotype: Germline is not matched at one junction end, which may reflect a read error. The V gene is TRBV7-9, the J gene TRBJ2-7; possibly TRBD1 for D (5 bases). The CDR3 loop spans 14 amino acids. Per the germline V gene, CDR1 is SEHNR and CDR2 is FQNEAQ (reference sequence). CDR3 in DNA: TGTGCCAGCAGCTTAGTTACAGGAAGCCTCTTAATGCACTTC. Its protein is CASSLVTGSLLMHF.

This clonotype was seen ten or more times. The chain uses TRBV12-3 or TRBV12-4 and TRBJ1-4; tentatively, D is TRBD1 (5 bases). Deletions cut 7 bases from V and 6 bases from J, with 15 bases between. The CDR3 spans 14 residues. In nucleotides, the CDR3 is TGTGCCAGCAACCTTGGAGAGGGGCATGAAAAACTGTTTTTT. It encodes CASNLGEGHEKLFF.

The V gene is TRBV6-1, the J gene TRBJ2-6, with D perhaps matching TRBD2 (5 bases). V lost 5 bases and J lost 2, with 19 bases in between. CDR1 is MNHNS and CDR2 is SASEGT in the germline V gene. The CDR3 has 18 amino acids. This CDR3 reads CASSRRSAAVTGANVLTF. DNA of the CDR3: TGTGCCAGCAGTCGACGGTCGGCAGCGGTCACTGGGGCCAACGTCCTGACTTTC.

In its sample, this clonotype was seen many times. The chain joins TRBV30 to TRBJ1-1, with unresolved D. CDR1 and CDR2 from the germline V gene are GTSNPN and SVGIG (reference sequence). This CDR3 has 16 amino acids. The V gene lost 4 bases and the J gene lost 2 bases, with 20 bases spanning the gap. CDR3 amino acids: CAWTPPGVMGNTEAFF. The CDR3 DNA is TGTGCCTGGACCCCACCCGGGGTGATGGGTAACACTGAAGCTTTCTTT.

This clonotype was counted at least ten times. This chain connects TRBV4-1 to TRBJ1-5; D not resolved. V lost 3 bases and J lost 1, with 7 bases in between. This CDR3 comprises 14 residues. Germline assignment: CDR1 MGHRA and CDR2 YSYEKL. The chain's CDR3 is CASSHPGSNQPQHF. The DNA of the CDR3 is TGCGCCAGCAGCCACCCCGGGAGCAATCAGCCCCAGCATTTT.

V usage is TRBV30 and J usage is TRBJ2-1; D possibly uses TRBD1 or TRBD2 (6 bases each). The germline gives CDR1 GTSNPN, CDR2 SVGIG (reference sequence). V dropped 0 bases and J dropped 3 bases, with 9 bases sitting between them. The CDR3 loop spans 14 amino acids. CDR3 nucleotides: TGTGCCTGGAGTGTAGGGGGGATCTACAATGAGCAGTTCTTC. This gives the protein CAWSVGGIYNEQFF.

This clonotype has ten or more counts. This sequence joins TRBV12-3 or TRBV12-4 and TRBJ2-7, with TRBD2 matching over 9 bases. There are 15 residues in the CDR3. J gave up 2 bases and V 7 bases, and 9 bases lay outside the gene matches. The CDR3 loop reads CASTGATSGPYEQYF. In DNA, the CDR3 is TGTGCCAGCACAGGCGCGACTAGCGGACCCTACGAGCAGTACTTC.

This clonotype showed up many times. The chain is built from TRBV6-1 and TRBJ1-5, with 7 bases aligning to TRBD1. Germline CDR1 reads MNHNS; CDR2 reads SASEGT. The CDR3 covers 17 residues. With 6 bases clipped from V and 0 bases from J, the junction kept 11 bases outside the gene matches. In DNA, the CDR3 is TGTGCCAGCAGGGACCCGACAGGGCGCTATAGCAATCAGCCCCAGCATTTT. Protein product: CASRDPTGRYSNQPQHF.

This clonotype has more than one count but fewer than ten. A much more abundant neighbour one base away suggests this may be a read error. The rearrangement links TRBV7-3 to TRBJ2-7; D ambiguous. V lost 7 bases, J lost 8 bases, and 21 bases lay in between. Germline values: CDR1 SGHTA, CDR2 FQGTGA. The CDR3 extends over 14 amino acids. CDR3 nucleotide sequence: TGTGCCAGCATCACGAAACGGAGTATCAACAAGCAGTACTTC. Translated, it gives CASITKRSINKQYF. The whole variable domain, filled in from reference TRBV7-3 and TRBJ2-7, reads GAGVSQTPSNKVTEKGKYVELRCDPISGHTALYWYRQSLGQGPEFLIYFQGTGAADDSGLPNDRFFAVRPEGSVSTLKIQRTERGDSAVYLCASITKRSINKQYFGPGTRLTVT.

This clonotype showed up just once. This rearrangement joins TRBV30 to TRBJ1-2; the match to TRBD1 covers 9 bases. The germline V gene has CDR1 GTSNPN and CDR2 SVGIG (reference sequence). V dropped 8 bases and J dropped 1; count of bases not matched to a gene: 8. The CDR3 runs 14 residues. The CDR3 spells CAGQQGQGNYGYTF. DNA of the CDR3: TGTGCCGGACAACAGGGACAGGGTAACTATGGCTACACCTTC. Together with reference TRBV30 and TRBJ1-2, the CDR3 gives the full variable domain: SQTIHQWPATLVQPVGSPLSLECTVEGTSNPNLYWYRQAAGRGLQLLFYSVGIGQISSEVPQNLSASRPQDRQFILSSKKLLLSDSGFYLCAGQQGQGNYGYTFGSGTRLTVV.

CDR3 sequence (DNA): TGTGCCACCAGTGACATACAGGGGGGAGATACGCAGTATTTT. The encoded protein is CATSDIQGGDTQYF. The chain employs TRBV24-1 and TRBJ2-3, with 8 bases that match TRBD1. V was clipped by 4 bases and J by 5 bases; unmatched bases: 4. The germline gives CDR1 KGHDR, CDR2 SFDVKD. CDR3 length: 14 amino acids.